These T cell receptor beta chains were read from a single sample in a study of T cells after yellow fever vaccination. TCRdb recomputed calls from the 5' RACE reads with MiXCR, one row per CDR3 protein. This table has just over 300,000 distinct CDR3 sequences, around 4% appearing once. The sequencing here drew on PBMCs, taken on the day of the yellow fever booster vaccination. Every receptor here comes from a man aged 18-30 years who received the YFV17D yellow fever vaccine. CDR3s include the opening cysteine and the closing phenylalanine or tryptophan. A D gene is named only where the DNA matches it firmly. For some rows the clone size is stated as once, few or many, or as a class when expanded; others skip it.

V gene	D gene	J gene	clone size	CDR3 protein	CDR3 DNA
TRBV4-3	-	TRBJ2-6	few	CASSQGLGGAAPTGANVLTF	TGCGCCAGCAGCCAGGGGTTGGGGGGCGCCGCCCCCACTGGGGCCAACGTCCTGACTTTC
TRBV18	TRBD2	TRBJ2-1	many	CASSPIGAGNHNEQFF	TGTGCCAGCTCACCAATTGGAGCGGGGAATCACAATGAGCAGTTCTTC
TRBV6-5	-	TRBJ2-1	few	CASTSILTSSYNEQFF	TGTGCCAGCACATCAATACTGACAAGCTCCTACAATGAGCAGTTCTTC
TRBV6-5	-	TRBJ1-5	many	CASSYFGADQPQHF	TGTGCCAGCAGTTACTTCGGGGCTGATCAGCCCCAGCATTTT
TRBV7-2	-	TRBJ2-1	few	CASSPGTNEQFF	TGTGCCAGCAGCCCGGGGACGAATGAGCAGTTCTTC
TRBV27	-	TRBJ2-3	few	CASSGWEGAITDTQYF	TGTGCCAGCAGTGGCTGGGAGGGGGCAATCACAGATACGCAGTATTTT
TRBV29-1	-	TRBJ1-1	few	CSVVLAAAEAFF	TGCAGCGTTGTTTTAGCCGCGGCTGAAGCTTTCTTT
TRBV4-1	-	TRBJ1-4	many	CASRPTIGVGEKLFF	TGCGCCAGCAGACCGACAATTGGGGTCGGGGAAAAACTGTTTTTT
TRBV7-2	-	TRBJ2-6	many	CASSLAGVGANVLTF	TGTGCCAGCAGCTTAGCTGGGGTTGGGGCCAACGTCCTGACTTTC
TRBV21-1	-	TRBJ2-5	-	CASRKGLNETQYF	TGTGCCAGCAGAAAGGGGCTGAACGAGACCCAGTACTTC
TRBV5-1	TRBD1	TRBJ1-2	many	CASSLLPGQVETGGYTF	TGCGCCAGCAGCTTGTTACCGGGACAGGTGGAAACGGGGGGCTACACCTTC
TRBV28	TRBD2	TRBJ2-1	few	CASSFGAGGEQFF	TGTGCCAGCAGTTTCGGGGCGGGGGGTGAGCAGTTCTTC
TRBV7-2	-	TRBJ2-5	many	CASSAHQETQYF	TGTGCCAGCAGCGCTCACCAAGAGACCCAGTACTTC
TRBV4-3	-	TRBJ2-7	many	CASSPDAGQGYYEQYF	TGCGCCAGCAGCCCAGACGCGGGGCAGGGTTACTACGAGCAGTACTTC
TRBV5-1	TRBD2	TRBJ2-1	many	CASSLAAGGGAVDEQFF	TGCGCCAGCAGCTTGGCGGCGGGCGGGGGGGCCGTCGATGAGCAGTTCTTC
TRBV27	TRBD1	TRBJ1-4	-	CASSVQGATNEKLFF	TGTGCCAGCAGTGTGCAGGGGGCAACTAATGAAAAACTGTTTTTT
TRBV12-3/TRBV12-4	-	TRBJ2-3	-	CASSLPAGPDTQYF	TGTGCCAGCAGCCTCCCGGCGGGCCCAGATACGCAGTATTTT
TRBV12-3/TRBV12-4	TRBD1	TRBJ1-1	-	CASSFIWTGHTEAFF	TGTGCCAGCAGTTTTATCTGGACAGGTCACACTGAAGCTTTCTTT
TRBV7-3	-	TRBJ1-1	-	CASSATGQNTEAFF	TGTGCCAGCAGCGCGACAGGCCAGAACACTGAAGCTTTCTTT
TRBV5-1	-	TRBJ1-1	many	CASKEQMNTEAFF	TGCGCCAGCAAGGAACAGATGAACACTGAAGCTTTCTTT
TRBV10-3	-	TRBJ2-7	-	CAISEPGHLSYEQYF	TGTGCCATCAGTGAACCGGGACACCTCTCCTACGAGCAGTACTTC
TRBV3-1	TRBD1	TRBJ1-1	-	CASSPGGNAEAFF	TGTGCCAGCAGTCCAGGGGGCAACGCTGAAGCTTTCTTT
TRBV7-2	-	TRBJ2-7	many	CASSLELDYEQYF	TGTGCCAGCAGCTTGGAACTCGACTACGAGCAGTACTTC
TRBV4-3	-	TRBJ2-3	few	CASSQEHRLRGLHSTDTQYF	TGCGCCAGCAGCCAAGAACATAGGCTTAGAGGACTACATAGCACAGATACGCAGTATTTT
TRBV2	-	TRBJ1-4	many	CASRHPGEKLFF	TGTGCCAGCCGGCACCCTGGTGAAAAACTGTTTTTT
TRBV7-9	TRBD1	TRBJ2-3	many	CASSLGQGVTDTQYF	TGTGCCAGCAGCTTGGGACAGGGGGTCACAGATACGCAGTATTTT
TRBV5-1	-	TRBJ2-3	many	CASSSLTDTDTQYF	TGCGCCAGCAGCTCGCTGACAGACACAGATACGCAGTATTTT
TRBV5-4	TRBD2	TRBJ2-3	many	CASSSSGGDGYTQYF	TGTGCCAGCAGCTCTAGCGGGGGGGACGGGTATACGCAGTATTTT
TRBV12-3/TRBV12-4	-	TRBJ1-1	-	CASSLAWASRMNTEAFF	TGTGCCAGCAGTTTAGCCTGGGCCAGCCGGATGAACACTGAAGCTTTCTTT
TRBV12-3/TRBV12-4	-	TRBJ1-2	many	CASSFSGTNYGYTF	TGTGCCAGCAGTTTCTCCGGAACTAACTATGGCTACACCTTC
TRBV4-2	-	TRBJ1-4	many	CASSQERTKYEKLFF	TGTGCCAGCAGCCAAGAAAGGACAAAGTATGAAAAACTGTTTTTT
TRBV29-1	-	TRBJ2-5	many	CSVEDQETQYF	TGCAGCGTTGAGGACCAAGAGACCCAGTACTTC
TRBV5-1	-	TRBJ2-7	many	CASSSQGLHHEQYF	TGCGCCAGCAGCTCACAGGGACTCCACCACGAGCAGTACTTC
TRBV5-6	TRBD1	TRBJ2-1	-	CASSPNRDSYLYNEQFF	TGTGCCAGCAGCCCGAACCGGGACAGTTACCTTTACAATGAGCAGTTCTTC
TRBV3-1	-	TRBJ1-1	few	CASSQGESGTEAFF	TGTGCCAGCAGCCAAGGGGAGTCGGGCACTGAAGCTTTCTTT
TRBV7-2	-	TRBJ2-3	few	CASSPWRGTDTQYF	TGTGCCAGCAGCCCTTGGAGAGGCACAGATACGCAGTATTTT
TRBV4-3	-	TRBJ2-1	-	CASSQDRGRGNEQFF	TGCGCCAGCAGCCAAGATCGTGGCAGGGGCAATGAGCAGTTCTTC
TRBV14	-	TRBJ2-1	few	CASSQGEATGDEQFF	TGTGCCAGCAGCCAAGGGGAGGCTACGGGGGATGAGCAGTTCTTC
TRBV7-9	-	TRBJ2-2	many	CASRRTHTGELFF	TGTGCCAGCAGGAGGACACACACCGGGGAGCTGTTTTTT
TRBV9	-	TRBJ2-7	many	CASGSGSYEQYF	TGTGCCAGCGGGTCGGGCTCCTACGAGCAGTACTTC
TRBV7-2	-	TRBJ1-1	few	CASSLDRQGITEAFF	TGTGCCAGCAGCCTTGATCGCCAGGGGATCACTGAAGCTTTCTTT
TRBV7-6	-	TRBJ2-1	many	CASSLVGEFYEQFF	TGTGCCAGCAGCTTAGTGGGGGAGTTCTATGAGCAGTTCTTC
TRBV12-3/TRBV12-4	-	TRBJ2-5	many	CASSRATPTQYF	TGTGCCAGCAGTCGGGCCACGCCGACCCAGTACTTC
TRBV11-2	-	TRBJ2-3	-	CASSLEVGGEWDTQYF	TGTGCCAGCAGCCTAGAGGTGGGCGGGGAGTGGGATACGCAGTATTTT
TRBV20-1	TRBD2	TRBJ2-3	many	CSAKSGLAGDLLGTDTQYF	TGCAGTGCTAAATCCGGACTAGCGGGGGACCTGCTGGGCACAGATACGCAGTATTTT
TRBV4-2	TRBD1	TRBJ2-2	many	CASSPTGTGAVNTGELFF	TGTGCCAGCAGCCCGACCGGGACAGGGGCCGTGAACACCGGGGAGCTGTTTTTT
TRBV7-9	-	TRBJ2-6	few	CASSFRTGANVLTF	TGTGCCAGCAGCTTTAGGACAGGGGCCAACGTCCTGACTTTC